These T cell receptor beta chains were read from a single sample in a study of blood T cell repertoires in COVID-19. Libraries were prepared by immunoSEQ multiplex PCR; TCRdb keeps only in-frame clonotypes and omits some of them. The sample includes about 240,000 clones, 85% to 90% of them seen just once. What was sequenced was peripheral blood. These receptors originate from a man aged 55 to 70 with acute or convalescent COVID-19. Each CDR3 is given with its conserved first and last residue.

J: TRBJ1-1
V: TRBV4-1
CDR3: CASSQEGTGSTEAFF

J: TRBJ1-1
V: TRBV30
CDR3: CAWSRRALLEAFF

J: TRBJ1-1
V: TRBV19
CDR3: CASTTPSGISPAF

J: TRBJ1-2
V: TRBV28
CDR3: CASSLYNTHLSYGYTF

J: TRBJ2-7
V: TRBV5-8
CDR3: CASSRDRASYEQYF

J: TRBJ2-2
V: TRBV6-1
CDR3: CASSERGTLTGELFF

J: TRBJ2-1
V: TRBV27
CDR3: CASRARGGPYNEQFF

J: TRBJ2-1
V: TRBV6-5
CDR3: CASTQMKGARQFF

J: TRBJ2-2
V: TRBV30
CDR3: CAWSGNRGTGELFF

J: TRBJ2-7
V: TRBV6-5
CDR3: CASKSLRGPYEQYF

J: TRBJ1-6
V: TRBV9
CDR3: CASSGQGDRYSSYNSPLHF

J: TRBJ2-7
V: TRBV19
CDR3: CASSRDTGEYYEQYF

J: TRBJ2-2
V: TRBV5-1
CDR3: CASSENPGTPNTGELFF

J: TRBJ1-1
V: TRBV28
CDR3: CASSLWGVTEAFF

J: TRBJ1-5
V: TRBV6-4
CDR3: CASSEEYNQPQHF

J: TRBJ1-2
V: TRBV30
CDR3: CAWRTGVIDGYTF

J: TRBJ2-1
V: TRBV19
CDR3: CASSMLTSGSSYNEQFF

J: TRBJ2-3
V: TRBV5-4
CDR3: CASSHPRSLRGTDTQYF

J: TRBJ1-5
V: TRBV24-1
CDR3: CATSDRGTGQPQHF

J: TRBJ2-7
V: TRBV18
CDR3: CASSPLAGGASYEQYF

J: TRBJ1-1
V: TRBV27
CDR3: CASSMVRDTEAFF

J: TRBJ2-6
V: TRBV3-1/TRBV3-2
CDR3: CASSLVLRDRVSGANVLTF

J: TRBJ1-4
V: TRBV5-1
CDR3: CASSLDRMANEKLFF

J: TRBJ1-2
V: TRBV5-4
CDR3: CASSLEAGNYGYTF

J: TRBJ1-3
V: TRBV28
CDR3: CASSRLSSGNTIYF

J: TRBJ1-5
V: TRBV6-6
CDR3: CASSYSPGNQPQHF

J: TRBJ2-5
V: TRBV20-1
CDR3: CSASSRGRLPQETQYF

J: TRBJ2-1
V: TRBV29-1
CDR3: CSVDGLAGDNEQFF

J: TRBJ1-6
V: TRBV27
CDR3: CASSSGTGISPLHF

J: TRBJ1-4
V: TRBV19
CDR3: CASRGTGAPNEKLFF

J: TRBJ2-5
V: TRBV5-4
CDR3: CASSSGQGRETQYF

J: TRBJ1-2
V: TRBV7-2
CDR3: CASSHGGQGAEGYTF

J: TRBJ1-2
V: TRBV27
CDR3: CASSRQGTDLNYGYTF